This T cell receptor beta chain stems from a study of T cells in Graves' hyperthyroidism and ophthalmopathy. As for the study in general: Sampling of peripheral blood happened at initial diagnosis, prior to any treatment. Study-wide findings and caveats: Expanded thyroid clonotypes (above 0.001) were mostly also found in blood.

The definition of stable Graves' hyperthyroidism was no ophthalmopathy progression within 18 months. Orbital computed tomography, thyroid ultrasound, serum thyroxine and TRAb, and clinical symptoms together informed the diagnoses. This clonotype was counted at least ten times. Its target is unknown. This CDR3 is built from 14 residues. Trimming took off 3 bases at V and 3 bases at J, with 9 bases between the two ends. RNA transcripts yielded amplified TCR beta CDR3 regions. Carried out on the TCR CDR3, a first-round RT-PCR used the HTBI primer set. TCRdb processed the multiplex PCR reads anew with MiXCR; each CDR3 protein has one entry. The top ten hold 10% to 13% of the sample, which has some 740,000 distinct CDR3 sequences, approximately 14% seen once.

The J gene is TRBJ1-5, the V gene TRBV12-3 or TRBV12-4; unclear D gene. The sequence was collected from a woman younger than 35 with Graves' hyperthyroidism. The specimen sequenced was blood. CDR3: CASSFRRINQPQHF. CDR3 coding DNA: TGTGCCAGCAGTTTCCGAAGAATCAATCAGCCCCAGCATTTT.